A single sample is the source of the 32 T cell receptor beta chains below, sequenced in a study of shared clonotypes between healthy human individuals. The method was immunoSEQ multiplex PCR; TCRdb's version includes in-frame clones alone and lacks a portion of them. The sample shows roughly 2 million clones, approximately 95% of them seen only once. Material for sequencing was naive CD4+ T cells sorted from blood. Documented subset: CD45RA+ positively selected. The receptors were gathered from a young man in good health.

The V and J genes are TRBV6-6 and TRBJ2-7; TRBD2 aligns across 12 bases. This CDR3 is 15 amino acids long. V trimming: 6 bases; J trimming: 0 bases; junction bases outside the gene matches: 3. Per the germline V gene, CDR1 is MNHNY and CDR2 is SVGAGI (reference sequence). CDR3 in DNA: TGTGCCAGCAGCGAGACTAGCGGGAGCTCCTACGAGCAGTACTTC. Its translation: CASSETSGSSYEQYF.

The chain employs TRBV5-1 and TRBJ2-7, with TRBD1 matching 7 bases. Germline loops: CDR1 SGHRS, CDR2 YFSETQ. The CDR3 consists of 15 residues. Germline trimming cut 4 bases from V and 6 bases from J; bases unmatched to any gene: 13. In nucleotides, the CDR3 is TGCGCCAGCAGCCCTGGACAGGCTCTGTCCCTCGAGCAGTACTTC. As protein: CASSPGQALSLEQYF.

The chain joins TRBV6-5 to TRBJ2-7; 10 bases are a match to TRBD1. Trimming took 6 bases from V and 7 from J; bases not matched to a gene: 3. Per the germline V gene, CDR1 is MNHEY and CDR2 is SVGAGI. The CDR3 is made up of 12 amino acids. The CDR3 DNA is TGTGCCAGCAGGGGGACAGGGGAGGAGCAGTACTTC. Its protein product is CASRGTGEEQYF.

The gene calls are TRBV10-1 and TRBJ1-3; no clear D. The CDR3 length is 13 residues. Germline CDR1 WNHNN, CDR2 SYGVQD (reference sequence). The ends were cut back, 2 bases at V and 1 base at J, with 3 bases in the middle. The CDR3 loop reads CASSEGSGNTIYF. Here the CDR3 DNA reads TGCGCCAGCAGTGAGGGTTCTGGAAACACCATATATTTT.

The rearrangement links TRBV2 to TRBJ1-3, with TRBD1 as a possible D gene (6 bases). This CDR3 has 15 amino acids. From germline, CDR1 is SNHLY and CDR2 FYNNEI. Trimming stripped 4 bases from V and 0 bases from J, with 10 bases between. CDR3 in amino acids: CASSGDRFSGNTIYF. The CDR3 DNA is TGTGCCAGCAGTGGAGACAGGTTCTCTGGAAACACCATATATTTT. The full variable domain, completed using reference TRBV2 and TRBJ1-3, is EPEVTQTPSHQVTQMGQEVILRCVPISNHLYFYWYRQILGQKVEFLVSFYNNEISEKSEIFDDQFSVERPDGSNFTLKIRSTKLEDSAMYFCASSGDRFSGNTIYFGEGSWLTVV.

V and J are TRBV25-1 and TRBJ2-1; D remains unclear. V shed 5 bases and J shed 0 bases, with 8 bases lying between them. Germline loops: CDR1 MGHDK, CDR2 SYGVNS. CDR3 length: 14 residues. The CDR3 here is CASSRVTSYNEQFF. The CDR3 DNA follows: TGTGCCAGCAGTCGCGTTACCTCCTACAATGAGCAGTTCTTC.

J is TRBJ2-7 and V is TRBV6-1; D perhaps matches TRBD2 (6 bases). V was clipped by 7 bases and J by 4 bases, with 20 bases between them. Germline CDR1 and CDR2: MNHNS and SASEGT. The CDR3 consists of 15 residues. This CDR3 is CASTRYRDLLYEQYF. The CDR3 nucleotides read TGTGCCAGCACCCGATACCGGGACTTACTATACGAGCAGTACTTC.

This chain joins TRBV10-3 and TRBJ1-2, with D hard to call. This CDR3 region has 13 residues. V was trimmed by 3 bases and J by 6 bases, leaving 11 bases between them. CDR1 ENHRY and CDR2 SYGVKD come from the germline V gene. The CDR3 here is CAISDGRLDGYTF. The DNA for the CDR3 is TGTGCCATCAGTGATGGGCGGTTGGATGGCTACACCTTC.

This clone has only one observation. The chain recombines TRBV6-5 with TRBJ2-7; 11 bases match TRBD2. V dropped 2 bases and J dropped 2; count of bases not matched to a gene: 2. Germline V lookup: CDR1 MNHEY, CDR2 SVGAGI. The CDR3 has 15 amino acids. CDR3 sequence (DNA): TGTGCCAGCAGTTACCGACTAGCGGGAACCTACGAGCAGTACTTC. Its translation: CASSYRLAGTYEQYF.

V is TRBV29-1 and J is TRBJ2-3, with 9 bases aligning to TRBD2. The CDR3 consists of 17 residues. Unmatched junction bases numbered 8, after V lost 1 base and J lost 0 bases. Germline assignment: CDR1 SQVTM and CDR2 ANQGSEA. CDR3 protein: CSVEGSGGKPSTDTQYF. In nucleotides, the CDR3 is TGCAGCGTTGAAGGTAGCGGGGGAAAACCTAGCACAGATACGCAGTATTTT.

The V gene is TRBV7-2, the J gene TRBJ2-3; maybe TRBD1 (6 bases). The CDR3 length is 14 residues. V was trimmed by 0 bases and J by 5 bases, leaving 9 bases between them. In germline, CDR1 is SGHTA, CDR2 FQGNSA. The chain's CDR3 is CASSLAPGQDTQYF. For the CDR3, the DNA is TGTGCCAGCAGCTTAGCTCCGGGACAAGATACGCAGTATTTT. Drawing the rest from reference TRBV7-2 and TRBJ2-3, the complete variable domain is GAGVSQSPSNKVTEKGKDVELRCDPISGHTALYWYRQSLGQGLEFLIYFQGNSAPDKSGLPSDRFSAERTGGSVSTLTIQRTQQEDSAVYLCASSLAPGQDTQYFGPGTRLTVL.

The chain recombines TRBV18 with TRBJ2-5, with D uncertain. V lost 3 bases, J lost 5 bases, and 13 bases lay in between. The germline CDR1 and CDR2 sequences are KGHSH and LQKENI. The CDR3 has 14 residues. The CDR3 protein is CASSPRNQRETQYF. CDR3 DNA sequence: TGTGCCAGCTCACCGCGTAACCAAAGGGAGACCCAGTACTTC.

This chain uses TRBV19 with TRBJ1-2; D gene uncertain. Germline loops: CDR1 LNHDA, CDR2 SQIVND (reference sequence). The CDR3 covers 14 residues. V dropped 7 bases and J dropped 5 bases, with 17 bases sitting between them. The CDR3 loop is CASTPHEARYGYTF. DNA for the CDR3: TGTGCCAGTACCCCCCATGAAGCAAGATATGGCTACACCTTC.

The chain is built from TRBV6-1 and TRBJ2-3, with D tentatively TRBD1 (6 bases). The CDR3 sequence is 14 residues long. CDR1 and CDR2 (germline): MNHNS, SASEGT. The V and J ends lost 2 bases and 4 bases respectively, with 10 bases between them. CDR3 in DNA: TGTGCCAGCAGTGAAACAGGGAACGCAGATACGCAGTATTTT. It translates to CASSETGNADTQYF.

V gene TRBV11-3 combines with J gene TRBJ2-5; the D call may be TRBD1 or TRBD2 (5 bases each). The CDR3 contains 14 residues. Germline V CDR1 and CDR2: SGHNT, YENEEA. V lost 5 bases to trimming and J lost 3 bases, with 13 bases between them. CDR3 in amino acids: CASSPWDGKETQYF. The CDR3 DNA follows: TGTGCCAGCAGCCCCTGGGACGGGAAAGAGACCCAGTACTTC.

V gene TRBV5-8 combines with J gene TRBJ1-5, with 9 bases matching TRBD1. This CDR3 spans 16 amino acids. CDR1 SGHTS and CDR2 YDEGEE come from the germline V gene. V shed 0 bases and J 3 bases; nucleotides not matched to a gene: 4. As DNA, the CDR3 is TGTGCCAGCAGCTTGGGACGGACAGGGGCCAATCAGCCCCAGCATTTT. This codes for CASSLGRTGANQPQHF.

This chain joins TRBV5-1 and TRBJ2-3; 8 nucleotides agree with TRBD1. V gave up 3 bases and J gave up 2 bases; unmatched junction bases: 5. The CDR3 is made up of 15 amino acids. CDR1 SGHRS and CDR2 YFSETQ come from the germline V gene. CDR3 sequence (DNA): TGCGCCAGCAGCTGGACAGGGAGTGACACAGATACGCAGTATTTT. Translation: CASSWTGSDTDTQYF.

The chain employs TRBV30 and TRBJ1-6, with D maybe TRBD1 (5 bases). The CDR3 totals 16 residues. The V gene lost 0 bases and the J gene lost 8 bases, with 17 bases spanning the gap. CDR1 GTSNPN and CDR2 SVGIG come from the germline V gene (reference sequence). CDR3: CAWSVSITPGYSPLHF. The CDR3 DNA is TGTGCCTGGAGTGTATCCATCACGCCAGGGTATTCACCCCTCCACTTT.

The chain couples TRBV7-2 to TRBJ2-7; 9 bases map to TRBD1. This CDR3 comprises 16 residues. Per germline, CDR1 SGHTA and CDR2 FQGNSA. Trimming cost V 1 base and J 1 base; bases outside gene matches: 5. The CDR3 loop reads CASSLGQGEFSYEQYF. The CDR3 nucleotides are TGTGCCAGCAGCTTAGGACAGGGGGAGTTTTCCTACGAGCAGTACTTC.

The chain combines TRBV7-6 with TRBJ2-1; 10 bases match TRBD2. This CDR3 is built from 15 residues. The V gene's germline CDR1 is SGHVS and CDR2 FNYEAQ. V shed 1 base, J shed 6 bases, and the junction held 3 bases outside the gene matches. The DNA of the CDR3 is TGTGCCAGCAGCTTAGGGCCTAGCGGGAGCAATGAGCAGTTCTTC. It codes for CASSLGPSGSNEQFF.

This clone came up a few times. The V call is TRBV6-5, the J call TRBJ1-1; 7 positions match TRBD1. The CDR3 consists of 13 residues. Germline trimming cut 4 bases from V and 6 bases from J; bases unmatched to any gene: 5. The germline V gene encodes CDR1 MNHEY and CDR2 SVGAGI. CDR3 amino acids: CASSSHRGAEAFF. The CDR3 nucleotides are TGTGCCAGCAGTTCCCACAGGGGCGCTGAAGCTTTCTTT.

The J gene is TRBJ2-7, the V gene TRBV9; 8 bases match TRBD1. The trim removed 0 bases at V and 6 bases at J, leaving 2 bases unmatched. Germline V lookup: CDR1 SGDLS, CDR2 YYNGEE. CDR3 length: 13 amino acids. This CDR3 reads CASSVDRGTEQYF. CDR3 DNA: TGTGCCAGCAGCGTAGACAGGGGGACCGAGCAGTACTTC.

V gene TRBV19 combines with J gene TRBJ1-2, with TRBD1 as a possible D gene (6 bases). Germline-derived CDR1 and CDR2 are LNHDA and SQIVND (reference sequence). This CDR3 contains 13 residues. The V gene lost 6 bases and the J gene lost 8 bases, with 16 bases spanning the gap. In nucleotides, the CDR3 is TGTGCCAGTAGCCCGGGGGGCAACAGCGGCTACACCTTC. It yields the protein CASSPGGNSGYTF.

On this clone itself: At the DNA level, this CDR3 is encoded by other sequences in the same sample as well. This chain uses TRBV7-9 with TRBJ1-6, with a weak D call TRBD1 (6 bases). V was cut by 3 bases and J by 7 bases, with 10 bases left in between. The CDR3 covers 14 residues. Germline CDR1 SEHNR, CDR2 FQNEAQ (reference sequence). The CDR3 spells CASSFRQDNSPLHF. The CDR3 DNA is TGTGCCAGCAGCTTCAGACAGGACAATTCACCCCTCCACTTT.

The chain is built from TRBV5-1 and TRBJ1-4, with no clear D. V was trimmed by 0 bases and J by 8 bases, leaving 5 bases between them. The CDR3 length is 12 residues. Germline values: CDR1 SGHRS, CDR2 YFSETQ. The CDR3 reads CASSLGREKLFF. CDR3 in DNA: TGCGCCAGCAGCTTGGGTCGCGAAAAACTGTTTTTT.

The CDR3 DNA reads as TGTGCCAGCAGCTTTCGAATGACCTACGAGCAGTACTTC. This gives the protein CASSFRMTYEQYF. The chain employs TRBV5-4 and TRBJ2-7; no clear D gene. This CDR3 region has 13 residues. Trimming took off 2 bases at V and 2 bases at J, with 8 bases between the two ends. The germline V gene encodes CDR1 SGHNT and CDR2 YYREEE (reference sequence).

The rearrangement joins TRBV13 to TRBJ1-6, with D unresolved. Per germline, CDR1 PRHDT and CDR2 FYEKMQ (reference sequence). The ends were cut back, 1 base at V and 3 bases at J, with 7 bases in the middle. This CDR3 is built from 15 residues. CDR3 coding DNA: TGTGCCAGCAGCTTAGCGAGAGGCTATAATTCACCCCTCCACTTT. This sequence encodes CASSLARGYNSPLHF.

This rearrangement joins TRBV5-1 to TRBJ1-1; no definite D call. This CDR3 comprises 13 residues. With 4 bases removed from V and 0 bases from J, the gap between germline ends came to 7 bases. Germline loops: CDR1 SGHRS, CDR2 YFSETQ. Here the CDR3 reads CASSAIMNTEAFF. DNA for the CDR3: TGCGCCAGCAGCGCTATCATGAACACTGAAGCTTTCTTT.

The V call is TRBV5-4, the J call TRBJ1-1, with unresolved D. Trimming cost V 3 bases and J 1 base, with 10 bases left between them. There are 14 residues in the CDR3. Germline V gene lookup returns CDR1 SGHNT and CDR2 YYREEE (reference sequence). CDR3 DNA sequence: TGTGCCAGCAGCTCTCATCTCGGGAACACTGAAGCTTTCTTT. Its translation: CASSSHLGNTEAFF.

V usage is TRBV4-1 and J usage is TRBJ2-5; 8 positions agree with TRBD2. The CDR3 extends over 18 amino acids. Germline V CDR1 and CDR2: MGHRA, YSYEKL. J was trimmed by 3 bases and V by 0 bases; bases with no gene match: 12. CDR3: CASSQDTPGGLGKETQYF. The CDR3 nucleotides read TGCGCCAGCAGCCAAGATACCCCGGGAGGGTTGGGGAAAGAGACCCAGTACTTC.

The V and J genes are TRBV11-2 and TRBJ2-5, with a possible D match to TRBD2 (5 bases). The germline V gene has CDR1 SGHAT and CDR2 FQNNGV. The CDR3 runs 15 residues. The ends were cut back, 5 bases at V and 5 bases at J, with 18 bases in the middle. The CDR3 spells CASSPGLKTGETQYF. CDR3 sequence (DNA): TGTGCCAGCAGCCCAGGACTTAAAACGGGGGAGACCCAGTACTTC.

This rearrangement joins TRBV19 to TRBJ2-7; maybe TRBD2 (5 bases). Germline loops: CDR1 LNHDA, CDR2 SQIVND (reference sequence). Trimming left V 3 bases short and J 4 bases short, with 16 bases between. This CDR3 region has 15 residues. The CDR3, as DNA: TGTGCCAGTAGTATCAGTGAGGCGGGCACTTACGAGCAGTACTTC. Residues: CASSISEAGTYEQYF.